This T cell receptor beta chain was profiled in a study of T-cell memory formation after mild COVID-19. Study-level information: Clusters were largely donor specific.

TCRdb reanalysed the 5' RACE reads using MiXCR and keeps one entry per CDR3 protein. The table records fewer than 650,000 distinct CDR3 sequences, 17% of them present only once. With 5 bases removed from V and 4 bases from J, the gap between germline ends came to 13 bases. This CDR3 contains 14 residues. This sequence originates from an adult woman who had mild COVID-19 (a few samples of this study predate the infection). Cell type and time point are not known. This rearrangement joins TRBV12-3 or TRBV12-4 to TRBJ2-3; D uncertain. Sequenced: PBMCs or a T cell subset sorted from them (not recorded which). The CDR3 sequence: CASSATSSADTQYF. DNA for the CDR3: TGTGCCAGCAGTGCTACGAGCTCCGCAGATACGCAGTATTTT.